This TCR beta chain emerged from a study of cytomegalovirus exposure and HLA in healthy donors. The CDR3 loop spans 12 amino acids. CDR1 and CDR2 (germline): SQVTM, ANQGSEA. V was shortened by 6 bases and J by 7 bases, with 14 bases between the two germline ends. Profiled with immunoSEQ multiplex PCR; TCRdb holds only in-frame clones, not every one. The sample includes around 300,000 clones, around 90% seen only once; the top ten take 1.2%. The chain carries TRBV29-1 and TRBJ2-3; D ambiguous. The receptor's source is a woman aged 30 to 39 in good health and CMV-seropositive. The sample was PBMCs. The CDR3 nucleotides are TGCAGCGTCCTAACCACTTATTATACGCAGTATTTT. It translates to CSVLTTYYTQYF.